Following are 9 T cell receptor beta chains from one sample sequenced in a study of cytomegalovirus exposure and HLA in healthy donors. PCR was performed using 60 Vbeta and 13 Jbeta primers. TCRdb's table, derived via immunoSEQ multiplex PCR, lists solely in-frame clones and lacks some. The table lists under 150,000 clones, about 76% of them singletons. Sequencing input: PBMCs. These receptors originate from a man younger than 30 in good health and CMV-seronegative.

The gene calls are TRBV28 and TRBJ2-5, with a tentative D call TRBD2 (5 bases). This CDR3 region has 14 residues. The germline V gene encodes CDR1 MDHEN and CDR2 SYDVKM. The V gene lost 5 bases and the J gene lost 4 bases, with 14 bases spanning the gap. DNA of the CDR3: TGTGCCAGCAGTCGCCCCCGTGCGGGAGAGACCCAGTACTTC. The encoded protein is CASSRPRAGETQYF.

CDR3 protein: CASSEEDSEWTQYF. The DNA of the CDR3 is TGTGCCAGCAGTGAAGAAGACTCCGAGTGGACCCAGTACTTC. The rearrangement joins TRBV2 to TRBJ2-5; the D is unclear. V was trimmed by 1 base and J by 7 bases, leaving 13 bases between them. CDR3 length: 14 residues. Germline V gene data show CDR1 as SNHLY and CDR2 as FYNNEI.

The J gene is TRBJ2-7, the V gene TRBV29-1, with 8 nucleotides matching TRBD1. Germline CDR1 reads SQVTM; CDR2 reads ANQGSEA. V trimming: 5 bases; J trimming: 7 bases; junction bases outside the gene matches: 7. The CDR3 consists of 12 residues. CDR3 nucleotides: TGCAGCGTTTGGGGGACAGGTCGGGAGCAGTACTTC. Encoded protein: CSVWGTGREQYF.

The chain carries TRBV30 and TRBJ1-2; 9 bases fit TRBD1. V lost 5 bases, J lost 7 bases, and 2 bases stayed unmatched. Germline V gene sequence: CDR1 GTSNPN, CDR2 SVGIG (reference sequence). The CDR3 has 11 amino acids. The CDR3 reads CAWGTGSGYTF. For the CDR3, the DNA is TGTGCCTGGGGGACAGGGTCTGGCTACACCTTC.

The chain couples TRBV10-3 to TRBJ1-2; 9 positions agree with TRBD1. CDR3 size: 15 residues. The V segment lost 2 bases and the J segment 7 bases; nucleotides outside the gene matches: 8. The germline V gene encodes CDR1 ENHRY and CDR2 SYGVKD. The CDR3 spells CAISEGHGTGSGYTF. The CDR3 DNA follows: TGTGCCATCAGTGAGGGGCACGGGACAGGGAGTGGCTACACCTTC.

V is TRBV14 and J is TRBJ2-5; 8 bases are shared with TRBD2. This CDR3 spans 17 amino acids. The V and J ends lost 0 bases and 6 bases, in that order; junction bases with no gene match: 12. Germline V CDR1 and CDR2: SGHDN, FVKESK. The CDR3 sequence: CASSQDFRPSGHQTQYF. The CDR3 DNA follows: TGTGCCAGCAGCCAAGATTTTCGTCCTAGCGGGCATCAGACCCAGTACTTC. The variable domain in full, with the rest retrieved from reference TRBV14 and TRBJ2-5, is EAGVTQFPSHSVIEKGQTVTLRCDPISGHDNLYWYRRVMGKEIKFLLHFVKESKQDESGMPNNRFLAERTGGTYSTLKVQPAELEDSGVYFCASSQDFRPSGHQTQYFGPGTRLLVL.

The chain joins TRBV13 to TRBJ2-5, with TRBD1 as a possible D gene (6 bases). There are 14 residues in the CDR3. Trimming left V 4 bases short and J 5 bases short, with 14 bases between. From germline, CDR1 is PRHDT and CDR2 FYEKMQ (reference sequence). This chain's CDR3 is CASSSWGPGETQYF. As DNA, the CDR3 is TGTGCCAGCAGCTCCTGGGGGCCAGGGGAGACCCAGTACTTC.

The rearrangement joins TRBV11-3 to TRBJ2-3; the match to TRBD1 covers 8 bases. The length of the CDR3 is 15 residues. Germline V CDR1 and CDR2: SGHNT, YENEEA. Trimming took 5 bases from V and 3 from J; bases not matched to a gene: 7. The CDR3, as DNA: TGTGCCAGCAGCCAAGGAGGACAGGGTACAGATACGCAGTATTTT. As protein: CASSQGGQGTDTQYF.

The chain joins TRBV7-2 to TRBJ2-7; 10 nucleotides align to TRBD2. Germline V gives CDR1 SGHTA, CDR2 FQGNSA. CDR3 length: 15 residues. V lost 3 bases and J lost 0; bases outside the gene matches: 2. The CDR3 coding sequence is TGTGCCAGCAGCTTTAGCGGGGGGAGCTCCTACGAGCAGTACTTC. This codes for CASSFSGGSSYEQYF.